This T cell receptor (beta chain) was captured in a study of cytomegalovirus exposure and HLA in healthy donors. Study-wide results and limits: Reports described diagnosis of cytomegalovirus status by the classifier as highly specific and sensitive.

The CDR3 length is 14 residues. In germline, CDR1 is WSHSY, CDR2 SAAADI. J gave up 6 bases and V 6 bases, and 7 bases lay outside the gene matches. PCR was performed using 60 Vbeta and 13 Jbeta primers. Under the authors' procedure: Later, 80 million or so unique TCR beta chains were counted in an analysis, and about 12 million of them were shared. Measured with immunoSEQ multiplex PCR; TCRdb has only the in-frame clones, and not every one. The V and J calls and clone size come from that table; D and trimming were worked out from the DNA. The sample holds 85,000 to 120,000 clones, 75% to 85% seen once. Points on this clone: The antigen is undetermined.

This receptor was obtained from a man in his fifties in good health and CMV-seronegative. The chain links TRBV10-2 to TRBJ2-1; 8 nucleotides align to TRBD1. Sequencing used PBMCs. Here the CDR3 reads CASRRGQVSNEQFF. For the CDR3, the DNA is TGCGCCAGCAGGAGGGGACAGGTTAGCAATGAGCAGTTCTTC.